This T cell receptor (beta chain) emerged from a study of vaccination and CD4 T cells after COVID-19. The J segment lost 1 base and the V segment lost 10 bases, leaving 10 bases of the junction unmatched. The CDR3 has 15 amino acids. Germline V gene sequence: CDR1 LNHDA, CDR2 SQIVND (reference sequence). Specified treatment: roughly ten-day PBMC culture with coronavirus spike peptide pools or control peptides (ViraFEST assay). In its sample, this clonotype was seen once. Antigen: not known. The assay that was used to sequence DNA from cultured CD4+ T cells was the Oncomine TCR Beta short-read assay. One entry per CDR3 protein results from TCRdb running MiXCR on the PCR reads. The top ten clones hold 20% to 30% of a sample with roughly 9,000 distinct CDR3 sequences, roughly 61% of them seen once.

The source material was CD4+ T cells from blood, cultured in vitro. V usage is TRBV19 and J usage is TRBJ1-2; 9 bases match TRBD1. This clonotype was sampled from a human donor who had recovered from COVID-19. CDR3 protein: CATRQGGLYNYGYTF. In DNA, the CDR3 is TGTGCCACACGACAGGGGGGACTCTATAACTATGGCTACACCTTC. The full variable domain, its missing parts supplied by reference TRBV19 and TRBJ1-2, is DGGITQSPKYLFRKEGQNVTLSCEQNLNHDAMYWYRQDPGQGLRLIYYSQIVNDFQKGDIAEGYSVSREKKESFPLTVTSAQKNPTAFYLCATRQGGLYNYGYTFGSGTRLTVV.